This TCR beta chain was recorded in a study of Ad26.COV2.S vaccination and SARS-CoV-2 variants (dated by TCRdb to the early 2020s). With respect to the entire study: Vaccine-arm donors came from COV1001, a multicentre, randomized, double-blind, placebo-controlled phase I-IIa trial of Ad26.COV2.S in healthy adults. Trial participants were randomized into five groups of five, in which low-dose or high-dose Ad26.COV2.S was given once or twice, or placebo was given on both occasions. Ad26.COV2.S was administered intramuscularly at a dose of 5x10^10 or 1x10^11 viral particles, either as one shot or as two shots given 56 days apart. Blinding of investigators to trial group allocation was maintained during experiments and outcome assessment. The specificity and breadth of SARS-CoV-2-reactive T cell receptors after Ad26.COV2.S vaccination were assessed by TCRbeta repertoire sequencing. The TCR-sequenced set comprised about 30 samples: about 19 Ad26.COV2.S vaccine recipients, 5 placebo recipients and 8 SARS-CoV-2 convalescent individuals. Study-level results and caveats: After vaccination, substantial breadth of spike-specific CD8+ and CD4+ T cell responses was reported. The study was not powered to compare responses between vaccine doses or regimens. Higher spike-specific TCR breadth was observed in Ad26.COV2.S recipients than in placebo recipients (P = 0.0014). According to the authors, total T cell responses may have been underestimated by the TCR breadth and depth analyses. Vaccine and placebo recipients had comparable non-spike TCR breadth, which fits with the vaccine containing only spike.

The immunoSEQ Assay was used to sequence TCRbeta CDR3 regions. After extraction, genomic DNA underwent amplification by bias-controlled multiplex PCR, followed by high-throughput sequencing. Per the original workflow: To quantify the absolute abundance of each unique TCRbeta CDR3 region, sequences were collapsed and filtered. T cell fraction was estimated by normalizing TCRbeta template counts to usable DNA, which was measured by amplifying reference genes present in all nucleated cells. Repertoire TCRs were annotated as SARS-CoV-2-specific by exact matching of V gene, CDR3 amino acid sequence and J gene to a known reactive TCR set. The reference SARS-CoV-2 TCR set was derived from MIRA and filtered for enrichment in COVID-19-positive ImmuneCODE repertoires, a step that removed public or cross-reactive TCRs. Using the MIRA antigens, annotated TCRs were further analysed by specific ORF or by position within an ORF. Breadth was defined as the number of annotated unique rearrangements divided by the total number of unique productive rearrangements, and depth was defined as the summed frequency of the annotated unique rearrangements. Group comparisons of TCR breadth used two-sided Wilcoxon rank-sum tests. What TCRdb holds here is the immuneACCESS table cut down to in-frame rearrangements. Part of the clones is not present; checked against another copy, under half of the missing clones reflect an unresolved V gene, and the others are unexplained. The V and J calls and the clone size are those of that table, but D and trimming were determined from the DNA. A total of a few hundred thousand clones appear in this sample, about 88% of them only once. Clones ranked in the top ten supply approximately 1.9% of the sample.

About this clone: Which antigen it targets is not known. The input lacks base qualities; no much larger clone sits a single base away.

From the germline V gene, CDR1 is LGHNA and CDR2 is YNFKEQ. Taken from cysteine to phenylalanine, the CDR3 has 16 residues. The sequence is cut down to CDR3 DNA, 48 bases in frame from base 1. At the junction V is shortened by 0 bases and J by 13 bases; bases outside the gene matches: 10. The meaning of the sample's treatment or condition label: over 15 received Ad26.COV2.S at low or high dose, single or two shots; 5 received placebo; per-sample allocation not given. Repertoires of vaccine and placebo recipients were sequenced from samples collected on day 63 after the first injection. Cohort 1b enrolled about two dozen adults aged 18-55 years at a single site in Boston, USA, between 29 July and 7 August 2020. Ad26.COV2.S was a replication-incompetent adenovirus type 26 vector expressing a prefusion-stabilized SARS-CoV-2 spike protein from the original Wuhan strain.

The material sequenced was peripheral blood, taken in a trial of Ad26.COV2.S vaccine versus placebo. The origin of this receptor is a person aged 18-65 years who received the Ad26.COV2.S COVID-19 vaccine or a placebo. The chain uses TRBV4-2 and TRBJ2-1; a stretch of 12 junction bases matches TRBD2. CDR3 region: CASSQDRGLAGSDQFF. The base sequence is TGTGCCAGCAGCCAAGATAGAGGACTAGCGGGATCAGATCAGTTCTTC.